These T cell receptor beta chains were read from a single sample in a study of T cell responses to AZD1222 COVID-19 vaccine. Measured with immunoSEQ multiplex PCR; TCRdb has only the in-frame clones, and not every one. The sample has 100,000 to 140,000 clones; about 90% are singletons. This specimen was peripheral blood, taken 28 days after the second AZD1222 dose. These receptor sequences come from an adult who received the AZD1222 COVID-19 vaccine. CDR3s include the opening cysteine and the closing phenylalanine or tryptophan.

TRBV19 CASSIDQWAQGTEAFF
TRBV10-3 CAIRSGTGSTEAFF
TRBV7-3 CASRSQGYNSPLHF
TRBV7-2 CASSSQDKDYTF
TRBV4-3 CASSQLSSGGASTDTQYF
TRBV29-1 CSVESASRASSYEQYF
TRBV5-5 CASSLLYTSNQPQHF
TRBV7-9 CASSLFYQAIGNTIYF
TRBV30 CAWSVGDNLGNQPQHF
TRBV2 CASSERGVVSMNTEAFF
TRBV7-2 CASSLEPATNEKLFF
TRBV7-9 CASSEQGAGANVLTF
TRBV21-1 CASSKSRLGYNSPLHF
TRBV7-2 CASSSWSGSRYGYTF
TRBV2 CASSELPNQPQHF
TRBV7-9 CASRDREQETQYF
TRBV11-2 CASRVYNEQFF
TRBV5-6 CASSLGVKGNTIYF
TRBV5-4 CASNLAGGSYNEQFF
TRBV7-2 CASSLDGGGIATNEKLFF
TRBV12-3/TRBV12-4 CASSFGGPDTQYF
TRBV7-9 CASSLLSGNSPLHF
TRBV6-5 CASSPPWGLGLEQYF
TRBV6-5 CASSKGDRDSPLHF
TRBV23-1 CASSLTRRQFYEQYF
TRBV7-2 CASRRGQGATEQFF
TRBV19 CASSSGRVEGNSPLHF
TRBV6-1 CASSEVGSFYEQYF
TRBV25-1 CASSHPGSRGGYTF
TRBV4-1 CASSQDRVSGYTF
TRBV30 CAWSRDGNEKLFF
TRBV6-2/TRBV6-3 CASSYFPSGGYTF
TRBV24-1 CATSDSRGTVYEQYF
TRBV5-5 CASSFNGPEQYF
TRBV5-4 CASSLKATSGNTIYF
TRBV14 CASTRTGTYNEQFF
TRBV5-1 CASSSYGRQETQYF
TRBV4-3 CASSQDRGGRAFF